This record looks at one TCR beta chain sequence and its context. The antigen remains unidentified. The same CDR3 can be traced to other DNA sequences in this sample. The data belong to a study of vaccination effects on CD4 cells after COVID-19. Findings of the study overall: By a late point after vaccination, infection- and vaccine-induced clones had shrunk markedly through clonal contraction.

The CDR3 runs to 13 residues. Germline CDR1 is GTSNPN and CDR2 is SVGIG (reference sequence). Trimming removed 0 bases at V and 4 bases at J, with 8 bases between. Data came from immunoSEQ multiplex PCR; TCRdb stores just in-frame clones and leaves some out. The sample records about 40,000 clones, 55% to 80% being singletons. Culture lasted roughly eleven days before CD4+ T cell isolation. The cohort was immunized with two doses of either the BNT162b2 or mRNA-1273 vaccine. The sequence came from a human donor who received a COVID-19 vaccine. The sample consisted of CD4+ T cells from PBMCs cultured without peptide, taken after COVID-19 vaccination. The chain is built from TRBV30 and TRBJ2-3, with D perhaps matching TRBD2 (6 bases). The CDR3 loop reads CAWSVRRADTQYF. The CDR3 DNA sequence: TGTGCCTGGAGTGTACGGAGGGCAGATACGCAGTATTTT.